This TCR beta chain was sequenced during a study of early T cells in non-severe SARS-CoV-2 infection. The germline V gene encodes CDR1 SGHNT and CDR2 YYREEE (reference sequence). CDR3 length: 14 amino acids. V was trimmed by 2 bases and J by 6 bases, leaving 12 bases between them. Comments on this clonotype: Its antigen is not known.

Study observations and caveats: VDJdb-based annotation leaned toward anti-spike CD8 responses and missed private and CD4 specificities.

Individual cDNA molecules were tagged with unique molecular identifiers. Using its own MiXCR run on the 5' RACE reads, TCRdb lists one record per CDR3 protein. The sample includes 90,000 to 130,000 distinct CDR3 sequences, around 10% of them seen just once. V gene TRBV5-4 combines with J gene TRBJ2-1; the D call may be TRBD1 or TRBD2 (5 bases each). The sample taken for sequencing was whole blood. The TCR comes from an adult who was a healthcare worker with PCR-confirmed SARS-CoV-2 infection or an uninfected control (not recorded which). CDR3 loop: CASSFFGAGNEQFF. Here the CDR3 DNA reads TGTGCCAGCAGCTTCTTCGGGGCGGGCAATGAGCAGTTCTTC.